This TCR beta chain was identified during a study of T cell changes during pregnancy in multiple sclerosis. This table comes from immunoSEQ multiplex PCR, and its TCRdb copy is limited to in-frame clones, with some not included. This table holds about 81,000 clones, about 95% found once. A single count supports this clone. This receptor was obtained from a female donor with multiple sclerosis, enrolled in a pregnancy study. The sample in question was peripheral blood, obtained in the third trimester of pregnancy.

CDR3: CASSQDFVEKLFF. The CDR3 nucleotides are TGCGCCAGCAGCCAAGATTTCGTTGAAAAACTGTTTTTT. This chain uses TRBV4-1 with TRBJ1-4, with D unresolved. In germline, CDR1 is MGHRA, CDR2 YSYEKL. This CDR3 spans 13 amino acids. V lost 0 bases to trimming and J lost 7 bases, with 6 bases between them.